This is a list of T cell receptor beta chains from one sample in a study of blood T cell repertoires in COVID-19. Only in-frame clones appear in the TCRdb table, and some are missing; sequencing was by immunoSEQ multiplex PCR. The sample lists over 120,000 clones, roughly 84% occurring once. Sequenced input: peripheral blood. The receptors shown here come from a human donor with acute or convalescent COVID-19. The donor label of this sample is uncertain. The CDR3 runs from the conserved cysteine through the conserved F or W. D genes are given only for firm matches. Not every row has a clone size; where given, it reads once, few, many or a size class.

>TRBD1|TRBJ1-1|-|TRBV25-1
TGTGCCAGCAGTGTAAGGGACAGGGCCTTGGGAGCTTTCTTT
CASSVRDRALGAFF
>TRBD1|TRBJ1-2|once|TRBV5-1
TGCGCCAGCAGCCCGGGACAGGGGGCGTGGGGCTACACCTTC
CASSPGQGAWGYTF
>-|TRBJ1-4|-|TRBV20-1
TGCAGTGCCCACCCGGGAGGGAAACTGTTTTTT
CSAHPGGKLFF
>-|TRBJ2-2|-|TRBV5-1
TGCGCCAGCAGCCAGGGACAAGCGAACACCGGGGAGCTGTTTTTT
CASSQGQANTGELFF
>-|TRBJ2-3|-|TRBV7-3
TGTGCCAGCAGCTTAAAGGCAGGGGCCACAGATACGCAGTATTTT
CASSLKAGATDTQYF
>-|TRBJ2-1|-|TRBV7-9
TGTGCCAGCAGCCAAATCCGACAGACGGGCTCCTACAATGAGCAGTTCTTC
CASSQIRQTGSYNEQFF
>TRBD1|TRBJ1-1|-|TRBV27
TGTGCCAGCAGTTCCCGCAGGGGGAGGACTGAAGCTTTCTTT
CASSSRRGRTEAFF
>-|TRBJ1-2|-|TRBV27
TGTGCCAGCAGTTCTACGGGGAATAACTATGGCTACACCTTC
CASSSTGNNYGYTF
>TRBD2|TRBJ2-5|few|TRBV11-3
TGTGCCAGCAGCTTAATGCGGGGGGGAATAGGAGAGACCCAGTACTTC
CASSLMRGGIGETQYF
>-|TRBJ2-2|-|TRBV5-1
TGCGCCAGCAGCTTGGGTGGCGGTCGGACCGGGGAGCTGTTTTTT
CASSLGGGRTGELFF
>TRBD1|TRBJ1-2|-|TRBV19
TGTGCCAGTAGTATACGGGACAGTCGGTTGCGAGGCTACACCTTC
CASSIRDSRLRGYTF
>-|TRBJ2-1|once|TRBV19
TGTGCCAGTAGCGTACAGGCGCGCTCCTACAATGAGCAGTTCTTC
CASSVQARSYNEQFF
>TRBD2|TRBJ2-3|-|TRBV5-6
TGTGCCAGCAGCTCCGCCCTAGCGGGGGGCACAGATACGCAGTATTTT
CASSSALAGGTDTQYF
>TRBD1|TRBJ2-5|-|TRBV19
TGTGCCAGTAGTCAACAGGGGGGCGAGACCCAGTACTTC
CASSQQGGETQYF
>TRBD1|TRBJ1-3|once|TRBV18
TGTGCCAGCTCACCACCGCAGGGGGCCCGAAACACCATATATTTT
CASSPPQGARNTIYF
>-|TRBJ2-5|-|TRBV19
TGTGCCAGTAGTATAACACAAGAGACCCAGTACTTC
CASSITQETQYF
>-|TRBJ2-1|-|TRBV4-2
TGTGCCAGCAGCCAAGTTAACGGCCCGGGCAATGAGCAGTTCTTC
CASSQVNGPGNEQFF
>TRBD1|TRBJ1-4|-|TRBV7-2
TGTGCCAGCAGCCCGCTGACAGGGGGAGGGGAAAAACTGTTTTTT
CASSPLTGGGEKLFF
>-|TRBJ1-5|-|TRBV10-3
TGTGCCATCAGTACAGGAGTTGATCAGCCCCAGCATTTT
CAISTGVDQPQHF
>TRBD1|TRBJ1-2|-|TRBV5-1
TGCGCCAGCAGCTTGGCCGGTAAGGGGGCGAACTATGGCTACACCTTC
CASSLAGKGANYGYTF
>-|TRBJ1-3|few|TRBV5-1
TGCGCCAGCAGCTTGGACAGCTCTGGAAACACCATATATTTT
CASSLDSSGNTIYF
>TRBD1|TRBJ2-7|-|TRBV19
TGTGCCAGTAGTGTAGCCGACAGGGGACGAACACGCTACGAGCAGTACTTC
CASSVADRGRTRYEQYF
>TRBD1|TRBJ1-1|once|TRBV5-4
TGTGCCAGCAGCTGGGGGGGACAGGGGGCCGTAACTGAAGCTTTCTTT
CASSWGGQGAVTEAFF
>TRBD2|TRBJ2-7|-|TRBV12-3/TRBV12-4
TGTGCCAGCAGACATAGCGGGGGGAACAAGCAGTACTTC
CASRHSGGNKQYF
>TRBD2|TRBJ2-2|-|TRBV3-1/TRBV3-2
TGTGCCAGCAGCCAAGAATGGACTAGCCGAGCCGGGGAGCTGTTTTTT
CASSQEWTSRAGELFF
>TRBD1|TRBJ1-2|-|TRBV7-2
TGTGCCAGCAGCTTCGACAGGGGTTACTATGGCTACACCTTC
CASSFDRGYYGYTF
>-|TRBJ1-5|-|TRBV10-2
TGCGCCAGCAGTGAGGGGAGGGGAGGGGTTGATCAGCCCCAGCATTTT
CASSEGRGGVDQPQHF
>-|TRBJ1-4|-|TRBV27
TGTGCCAGCAGTTCTGCCGGGATAGGGAGTGAAAAACTGTTTTTT
CASSSAGIGSEKLFF
>-|TRBJ1-2|-|TRBV6-5
TGTGCCAGCAGGCCGCTTACAGGGTATTGGGGCTACACCTTC
CASRPLTGYWGYTF
>-|TRBJ1-1|-|TRBV7-9
TGTGCCAGCAGCTTAGACGCGGGGGGTTTAGGGACTGAAGCTTTCTTT
CASSLDAGGLGTEAFF
>TRBD1|TRBJ1-6|-|TRBV6-2/TRBV6-3
TGTGCCAGCAGTCCAAGACAGGGGGCTGAATCACCCCTCCACTTT
CASSPRQGAESPLHF
>-|TRBJ2-5|-|TRBV11-2
TGTGCCAGCAGTCCTCAAGAGACCCAGTACTTC
CASSPQETQYF
>-|TRBJ1-4|-|TRBV7-8
TGTGCCAGCAGCTTAACAGGGTTCACTAATGAAAAACTGTTTTTT
CASSLTGFTNEKLFF
>-|TRBJ2-3|-|TRBV7-9
TGTGCCAGCAGCTTATGGATAGCGGATACGCAGTATTTT
CASSLWIADTQYF
>TRBD1|TRBJ1-5|-|TRBV19
TGTGCCAGTAGTTTGACCGGGACAGTTAGCAATCAGCCCCAGCATTTT
CASSLTGTVSNQPQHF
>TRBD1|TRBJ1-5|-|TRBV3-1/TRBV3-2
TGTGCCAGCAGCCGTCAGGGGGATCAGCCCCAGCATTTT
CASSRQGDQPQHF
>-|TRBJ1-6|-|TRBV3-1/TRBV3-2
TGTGCCAGCAGCCAACAGACCGGGAATTCACCCCTCCACTTT
CASSQQTGNSPLHF
>-|TRBJ1-1|-|TRBV29-1
TGCAGCGTTGCTTCCGGGGACACTGAAGCTTTCTTT
CSVASGDTEAFF
>-|TRBJ1-5|-|TRBV7-2
TGTGCCAGCAGCTTAGCGCTAGCAGTTCAGCCCCAGCATTTT
CASSLALAVQPQHF
>-|TRBJ1-1|-|TRBV20-1
TGCAGTGCTAGTCCTACCGGGGGAGGGGGCACTGAAGCTTTCTTT
CSASPTGGGGTEAFF
>-|TRBJ1-1|-|TRBV7-2
TGTGCCAGCAGCTTAGTACGGGACACTGAAGCTTTCTTT
CASSLVRDTEAFF
>-|TRBJ2-1|-|TRBV5-4
TGTGCCAGCAGCTTGGCCCTCGGCAATGAGCAGTTCTTC
CASSLALGNEQFF
>-|TRBJ1-4|few|TRBV7-8
TGTGCCAGCAGCTTGGTGGTGGGCCAGCCGGAAAAACTGTTTTTT
CASSLVVGQPEKLFF
>-|TRBJ2-5|-|TRBV7-9
TGTGCCAGCAGCTTAGTTTTAACGGGAGAGACCCAGTACTTC
CASSLVLTGETQYF
>TRBD2|TRBJ2-3|-|TRBV3-1/TRBV3-2
TGTGCCAGCAGCATACGACTAGCGGGAAGCACAGATACGCAGTATTTT
CASSIRLAGSTDTQYF
>-|TRBJ2-1|-|TRBV5-4
TGTGCCAGCAGCTTGGGACTCACATCCTACAATGAGCAGTTCTTC
CASSLGLTSYNEQFF
>-|TRBJ1-2|-|TRBV19
TGTGCCAGTAGTATACCGGGATTGTCGGGCTACACCTTC
CASSIPGLSGYTF
>-|TRBJ2-1|-|TRBV4-3
TGCGCCAGCAGCCAAGATACTAGCTGGAATGAGCAGTTCTTC
CASSQDTSWNEQFF
>-|TRBJ2-3|few|TRBV4-3
TGCGCCAGCAGCCAAGACCCAGGGATTAGCACAGATACGCAGTATTTT
CASSQDPGISTDTQYF
>TRBD1|TRBJ2-2|-|TRBV6-6
TGTGCCAGCAGGGACAGGGATTACACCGGGGAGCTGTTTTTT
CASRDRDYTGELFF
>-|TRBJ2-4|once|TRBV3-1/TRBV3-2
TGTGCCAGCAGCCAAGCTCTAGAGCAGTACTTC
CASSQALEQYF
>TRBD1|TRBJ1-1|-|TRBV30
TGTGCCTGGAGTACAGGGACAGACACTGAAGCTTTCTTT
CAWSTGTDTEAFF
>TRBD1|TRBJ2-3|few|TRBV19
TGTGCCAGTAGTATTCCACGACAGGGGGGTAGCACAGATACGCAGTATTTT
CASSIPRQGGSTDTQYF
>-|TRBJ2-5|-|TRBV12-3/TRBV12-4
TGTGCCAGCACCCAAGGTAGCCCGGCGACCCAGTACTTC
CASTQGSPATQYF